The sequence of this T cell receptor (beta chain) was determined in a study of cytotoxic CD8 clonotypes in ibrutinib-treated CLL listed by TCRdb under 2021. Context from the whole study: The cohort had around twelve relapsed/refractory and some 15 treatment-naive patients; under 18 were IGHV unmutated. On average, each sample yielded approximately 250,000 productive templates and 94,082 productive rearrangements. Of the 86 people in the trial, approximately 26 had longitudinal samples available. Cryopreserved peripheral blood mononuclear cells were obtained prior to treatment, at the time of response, and at either disease progression or sustained remission. Every remission and progressive disease sample was obtained while ibrutinib was still being received by the patients. Partial responses were observed in some 24 patients and complete responses in 2; after a median follow-up of about 69 months, remission was maintained in 15 or so patients and progression was observed in some 12. Samples at response were collected after a median of 12 months of treatment, with a range of roughly 6 to 40 months. What the authors observed across the whole study: Baseline clonality was found to be higher than that of age-matched healthy donors and was strongly correlated with circulating CD8+ T-cell counts. At ibrutinib response clonality went up, during sustained remission it held steady, and at progression it dropped back toward baseline. Public clonotypes were rare and either contracted or stayed stable during treatment, and the rise in clonality at ibrutinib response reflected the expansion of private clonotypes. Sampling times were not matched between sustained-remission and progressing patients, and lymph node repertoires were not studied.

Details on this clone: Its specific antigen is unknown. Nothing much larger sits one base from this clone, and base qualities are not available.

According to the germline V gene (reference sequence), CDR1 reads LNHNV and CDR2 reads YYDKDF. The CDR3, from cysteine to phenylalanine, totals 14 residues. Of the read, only the CDR3 DNA is kept; its 42 bases are in frame from base 1. V gives up 1 base and J gives up 5 bases, and the segment between their germline ends measures 12 bases. The time point label on this specimen signifies: about a year on ibrutinib. For TCR beta library preparation, around 2 micrograms of genomic DNA were isolated from cryopreserved PBMCs. High-throughput TCR beta sequencing was performed on longitudinal blood samples from CLL patients receiving ibrutinib monotherapy. The patients took part in an open-label, single-center phase 2 trial of ibrutinib monotherapy. The goal of deep resolution MiSeq sequencing was a depth between 1 in 1 million and 1 in 200,000 T cells, and coverage averaged 10x per clonotype. The immunoSEQ hsTCRB Kit was used to generate the TCR beta libraries. The source study handled its data this way. Data were analyzed with ImmunoSEQ Data Assistant and ImmunoSEQ Analyzer, with V, D and J genes assigned per IMGT definitions. Clonality was computed as one minus normalized Shannon entropy of productive rearrangement frequencies, ranging from 0 to 1. Only overrepresented clonotypes making up at least 0.05% of the repertoire of each patient were included in the public clonotype analysis. Some 13 age-matched healthy donor repertoires from immuneACCESS served as clonality controls. TCRdb took over this immuneACCESS table, retaining in-frame rearrangements with V and J assigned. Such tables are incomplete; in checked studies, under half of the missing clones stem from an unresolved V gene, and the remainder is unexplained. V, J and clone size are those of that table, while D and trimming were read from the DNA. This sample has 90,000 to 100,000 clones in its table, and about 72% of those were observed once. The ten largest clonotypes hold about 29% of the sample.

This specimen consisted of PBMCs, obtained after 12 months of ibrutinib treatment. Here the chain combines TRBV15 and TRBJ2-7; TRBD2 might be the D gene, on 6 matching bases. The sequence was obtained from a human donor with chronic lymphocytic leukemia. The nucleotide sequence reads TGTGCCACCAGCAGAGGGGGACTGGACAACGAGCAGTACTTC. Its protein is CATSRGGLDNEQYF.